This T cell receptor (beta chain) was identified in a study of CD8+CD57+ T cells in acquired aplastic anemia. The CDR3 is 12 amino acids. With 8 bases removed from V and 1 base from J, the gap between germline ends came to 9 bases. Germline V gives CDR1 SGHVS, CDR2 FQNEAQ. A few counts support this clonotype. CDR3 and TCR beta VDJ profiling relied on genomic DNA as the template. TCRdb independently ran MiXCR on the reads; one entry per CDR3 protein. The repertoire consists of approximately 180,000 distinct CDR3 sequences, with approximately 48% occurring once and the leading ten covering around 2%. Before being chosen for sequencing, patients had shown CD8+CD57+ cell expansion by flow cytometry.

The source of this sequence is a human donor with aplastic anemia. The V call is TRBV7-8, the J call TRBJ2-7; D is perhaps TRBD2 (5 bases). What was sequenced was sorted CD4+, CD8+, or CD8+CD57+ T cells (not recorded which) from PBMCs. Here the CDR3 reads CASGSNSYEQYF. The CDR3, as DNA: TGTGCCAGCGGGAGTAATTCCTACGAGCAGTACTTC.